Presented here are 25 T cell receptor beta chains from one specimen sequenced in a study of T cell clusters in autoimmune cytopenias. TRB amplification used around 260 ng of peripheral blood genomic DNA. One tube held mixed TRB-A and TRB-B primer pools for touch-down PCR. TCRdb reprocessed the multiplex PCR reads; each CDR3 protein has one entry and no DNA is given. The sample table includes 6,000 to 6,500 distinct CDR3 sequences. The sequencing sample was made of peripheral blood. These receptors were collected from a human donor with an autoimmune cytopenia or autoimmune hepatitis (not recorded which).

V gene TRBV11-2 combines with J gene TRBJ2-1; TCRdb outputs TRBD1, but without DNA this stays unchecked. Germline V gene data show CDR1 as SGHAT and CDR2 as FQNNGV. The CDR3 consists of 16 residues. The chain's CDR3 is CASSSIRDRGTNEQFF.

This chain links TRBV4-1 with TRBJ2-5. The CDR3 has 13 amino acids. Germline V gene data show CDR1 as MGHRA and CDR2 as YSYEKL. CDR3 amino acids: CASSQGQGETQYF.

The chain has TRBV2 and TRBJ2-1; the D call of TRBD1 rests on TCRdb alone, since no DNA is present to check it. Germline CDR1 reads SNHLY; CDR2 reads FYNNEI. The CDR3 totals 14 residues. This CDR3 is CASRADRVDNEQFF. The entire variable domain, with the rest obtained from reference TRBV2 and TRBJ2-1, is as follows: EPEVTQTPSHQVTQMGQEVILRCVPISNHLYFYWYRQILGQKVEFLVSFYNNEISEKSEIFDDQFSVERPDGSNFTLKIRSTKLEDSAMYFCASRADRVDNEQFFGPGTRLTVL.

Its frequency marks this clonotype as medium-sized. The chain couples TRBV12-3 or TRBV12-4 to TRBJ1-5. The CDR3 runs 17 residues. The CDR3 region is CASSLGRLFRSNQPQHF.

J is TRBJ1-2 and V is TRBV4-3; the TCRdb D gene call, TRBD1, has no DNA to confirm it. The germline gives CDR1 LGHNA, CDR2 YSLEER. The CDR3 spans 15 residues. The CDR3: CASSQERGFGYGYTF.

By frequency, this clonotype registers medium-sized. This rearrangement joins TRBV6-2 or TRBV6-3 to TRBJ1-5. Germline V CDR1 and CDR2: MNHEY, SVGEGT. CDR3 length equals 14 residues. CDR3 protein: CASSYPWDNQPQHF.

The chain joins TRBV4-1 to TRBJ1-3. CDR1 is MGHRA and CDR2 is YSYEKL in the germline V gene. This CDR3 contains 15 residues. CDR3 protein: CASSQEIPSGNTIYF.

Judged by frequency, this clonotype is medium-sized. The chain combines TRBV5-6 with TRBJ2-1; TCRdb calls TRBD2, which cannot be checked without DNA. Germline lookup yields CDR1 SGHDT and CDR2 YYEEEE. The CDR3 has 17 amino acids. CDR3 region: CASSPERLAGGDNEQFF. The full variable domain, in which reference TRBV5-6 and TRBJ2-1 provide the parts outside the CDR3, is DAGVTQSPTHLIKTRGQQVTLRCSPKSGHDTVSWYQQALGQGPQFIFQYYEEEERQRGNFPDRFSGHQFPNYSSELNVNALLLGDSALYLCASSPERLAGGDNEQFFGPGTRLTVL.

Here the CDR3 reads CASSSDRANGKLFF. This chain joins TRBV7-9 and TRBJ1-4; TCRdb designates TRBD1, a call that cannot be tested without DNA. The CDR3 loop spans 14 amino acids. The germline V gene has CDR1 SEHNR and CDR2 FQNEAQ (reference sequence).

Judged by frequency, this clonotype is medium-sized. This chain connects TRBV6-2 or TRBV6-3 to TRBJ1-2. The CDR3 spans 15 residues. Germline-derived CDR1 and CDR2 are MNHEY and SVGEGT. This CDR3 reads CASRLLGTFNYGYTF.

This clonotype is deemed medium-sized by its frequency. The chain uses TRBV19 and TRBJ1-2; the D call from TCRdb, TRBD1, cannot be confirmed without DNA. The germline V gene has CDR1 LNHDA and CDR2 SQIVND (reference sequence). CDR3 length: 15 residues. The CDR3 sequence: CASSNTGGANYGYTF.

This clonotype is deemed medium-sized by its frequency. The CDR3 protein is CASRRRTGIGAFF. The chain uses TRBV6-5 and TRBJ1-1; TCRdb outputs TRBD1, but without DNA this stays unchecked. Germline V gene lookup returns CDR1 MNHEY and CDR2 SVGAGI. This CDR3 contains 13 residues.

Its frequency marks this clonotype as medium-sized (0.01 to 0.1%). This chain joins TRBV15 and TRBJ1-3; the TCRdb call, TRBD1, lacks DNA for checking. CDR1 and CDR2 (germline): LNHNV, YYDKDF (reference sequence). This CDR3 is 15 amino acids long. This CDR3 is CATSVTRGSGNTIYF.

V gene TRBV7-2 combines with J gene TRBJ1-2; TCRdb gives TRBD1 as the D gene, but with no DNA this cannot be confirmed. CDR1 and CDR2 from the germline V gene are SGHTA and FQGNSA. CDR3 size: 16 residues. The CDR3 is CASSHGDRGQNYGYTF. The full variable domain, in which reference TRBV7-2 and TRBJ1-2 provide the parts outside the CDR3, is GAGVSQSPSNKVTEKGKDVELRCDPISGHTALYWYRQSLGQGLEFLIYFQGNSAPDKSGLPSDRFSAERTGGSVSTLTIQRTQQEDSAVYLCASSHGDRGQNYGYTFGSGTRLTVV.

Its frequency marks this clonotype as medium-sized. The chain uses TRBV6-2 or TRBV6-3 and TRBJ2-5; TCRdb designates TRBD2, a call that cannot be tested without DNA. The germline CDR1 and CDR2 sequences are MNHEY and SVGEGT. The CDR3 length is 14 residues. CDR3: CASSYSGTTGTQYF.

The rearrangement uses TRBV14 and TRBJ1-1. The CDR3 runs to 13 residues. Germline V gene lookup returns CDR1 SGHDN and CDR2 FVKESK. CDR3 loop: CASSQQTGTEAFF.

This clonotype counts as medium-sized by frequency. The chain recombines TRBV6-2 or TRBV6-3 with TRBJ1-2. The CDR3 runs to 13 residues. The germline CDR1 and CDR2 sequences are MNHEY and SVGEGT. CDR3 protein: CASSYLEGGGYTF.

The chain employs TRBV28 and TRBJ2-2; without DNA, the TCRdb call of TRBD1 cannot be checked. The CDR3 runs to 18 residues. Looked up from germline, CDR1 is MDHEN and CDR2 is SYDVKM. CDR3 sequence: CASSFVHAGGSNTGELFF.

According to its frequency, this clonotype is medium-sized. The chain employs TRBV6-1 and TRBJ1-2. Germline loops: CDR1 MNHNS, CDR2 SASEGT. The CDR3 spans 13 residues. CDR3 sequence: CASSEPGTSQDTF.

This chain links TRBV6-1 with TRBJ2-7; TCRdb gives TRBD2 as the D gene, but with no DNA this cannot be confirmed. In germline, CDR1 is MNHNS, CDR2 SASEGT. The CDR3 loop spans 18 amino acids. The chain's CDR3 is CASSEAALAGLSSYEQYF.

V and J are TRBV4-1 and TRBJ1-5; there is no DNA to check the TCRdb D call of TRBD1. This CDR3 comprises 18 residues. Germline lookup yields CDR1 MGHRA and CDR2 YSYEKL. CDR3 loop: CASSQEPQGVESNQPQHF.

Measured by frequency, this clonotype is medium-sized. The V gene is TRBV6-5, the J gene TRBJ2-7. The CDR3 covers 15 residues. Germline assignment: CDR1 MNHEY and CDR2 SVGAGI. The CDR3 protein is CASSYSITGTNEQYF.

This clonotype is deemed medium-sized by its frequency. The chain joins TRBV15 to TRBJ2-4; without DNA, the TCRdb call of TRBD1 cannot be checked. The germline V gene encodes CDR1 LNHNV and CDR2 YYDKDF (reference sequence). The CDR3 sequence is 16 residues long. CDR3 sequence: CATSRSGALAKNIQYF. Based on the CDR3 plus reference TRBV15 and TRBJ2-4, the full variable domain is DAMVIQNPRYQVTQFGKPVTLSCSQTLNHNVMYWYQQKSSQAPKLLFHYYDKDFNNEADTPDNFQSRRPNTSFCFLDIRSPGLGDTAMYLCATSRSGALAKNIQYFGAGTRLSVL.

CDR3 loop: CASSPNGVAASTDTQYF. The chain links TRBV7-2 to TRBJ2-3. Germline V CDR1 and CDR2: SGHTA, FQGNSA. The CDR3 covers 17 residues.

According to its frequency, this clonotype is medium-sized. The chain couples TRBV6-5 to TRBJ1-6; TCRdb gives TRBD1 as the D gene, but with no DNA this cannot be confirmed. Germline lookup yields CDR1 MNHEY and CDR2 SVGAGI. The CDR3 runs to 14 residues. CDR3 sequence reads: CASTRDIYNSPLHF.